These 5 T cell receptor beta chains were sequenced from one sample in a study of blood T cells in healthy people across ages. A sample-barcoded 5' primer and a J-beta primer mix were used in a second PCR of about 7 to 12 cycles. TCRdb analysed the 5' RACE reads with MiXCR anew, one entry per CDR3 protein. The sample shows approximately 1,000,000 distinct CDR3 sequences, 35% to 55% of them seen only once. Sample: blood. The receptor source for this set is a woman aged 60-70 years in good health.

The chain links TRBV5-1 to TRBJ2-3; 11 bases map to TRBD2. Germline loops: CDR1 SGHRS, CDR2 YFSETQ. Trimming took 1 base from V and 0 from J; bases not matched to a gene: 1. The CDR3 length is 16 residues. CDR3 protein: CASSLWTSGSTDTQYF. The CDR3 nucleotides read TGCGCCAGCAGCTTGTGGACTAGCGGGAGCACAGATACGCAGTATTTT.

The chain combines TRBV27 with TRBJ1-1; D gene ambiguous. The ends were cut back, 3 bases at V and 1 base at J, with 9 bases in the middle. This CDR3 has 14 residues. From germline, CDR1 is MNHEY and CDR2 SMNVEV (reference sequence). CDR3 amino acids: CASSFSQTNTEAFF. Written as DNA, the CDR3 is TGTGCCAGCAGTTTTAGCCAGACGAACACTGAAGCTTTCTTT.

This clonotype was detected only a few times. The V call is TRBV29-1, the J call TRBJ2-6; D is unresolved. Between the trimmed V and J ends, which lost 2 bases and 4 bases, there was a span of 12 bases. This CDR3 has 15 amino acids. The V gene's germline CDR1 is SQVTM and CDR2 ANQGSEA. CDR3 DNA sequence: TGCAGCGTTGAATTTTGGGGATCGGGGGCCAACGTCCTGACTTTC. It is translated as CSVEFWGSGANVLTF.

The genes are TRBV7-2 and TRBJ2-7; unclear D gene. The last part of the DNA fits TRBJ2-5 better; the J call may be wrong. The V gene's germline CDR1 is SGHTA and CDR2 FQGNSA. The CDR3 covers 14 residues. DNA for the CDR3: TGTGCCAGCAGCTCTCGACTGCGCCAAGAGACCCAGTACTTC. It translates to CASSSRLRQETQYF.

This sequence joins TRBV5-5 and TRBJ1-5, with TRBD1 as a possible D gene (6 bases). From germline, CDR1 is SGHKS and CDR2 YYEKEE (reference sequence). The CDR3 length is 15 residues. V was cut by 1 base and J by 7 bases, with 15 bases left in between. As DNA, the CDR3 is TGTGCCAGCAGCTTGAATCAGGGTGGGGGCCAGCCCCAGCATTTT. Translated, it gives CASSLNQGGGQPQHF.